The 15 T cell receptor beta chains below come from one sample, sequenced in a study of T cell responses to AZD1222 COVID-19 vaccine (dated by TCRdb to about 2021). The receptor library was made with the immunoSEQ multiplex PCR assay. Entries here come from immuneACCESS through TCRdb and include only in-frame sequences with V and J called. Some clones fail to appear in such tables; in the studies checked, an unresolved V gene covers under half of the shortfall, and the cause of the remainder is unknown. The sample yields 85,000 to 100,000 clones; about 88% were counted once. Around 3.5% of the sample belongs to the ten largest clones. Read against the paper, the sample's time point label means: baseline before first vaccination. Sequences were derived from peripheral blood, sampled on day 0 of AZD1222 vaccination. The receptors here all came from an adult in good health.

The CDR3 region has the DNA TGCGCCAGCAGCCAAGATTGGACAGGGAACACTGAAGCTTTCTTT. It codes for CASSQDWTGNTEAFF. The gene calls are TRBV4-3 and TRBJ1-1; 7 nucleotides agree with TRBD1. The CDR3 is 15 amino acids. The V and J ends lost 0 bases and 1 base, in that order; junction bases with no gene match: 2. Germline CDR1 is LGHNA and CDR2 is YSLEER.

This clone came up once. The chain recombines TRBV7-8 with TRBJ2-1; D gene uncertain. CDR3 length equals 15 residues. Germline CDR1 is SGHVS and CDR2 is FQNEAQ. Trimming pared 0 bases from V and 1 base from J, leaving 7 bases between. The CDR3, as DNA: TGTGCCAGCAGCTTAGCGCTCGGGTCCTACAATGAGCAGTTCTTC. It is translated as CASSLALGSYNEQFF.

The chain couples TRBV27 to TRBJ1-1; possibly TRBD1 for D (6 bases). The V gene's germline CDR1 is MNHEY and CDR2 SMNVEV (reference sequence). The length of the CDR3 is 16 residues. The germline V and J ends were trimmed by 5 bases and 3 bases, with 19 bases remaining between them. In DNA, the CDR3 is TGTGCCAGCAGTCCTAAGGGTCCACACAGGGACACTGAAGCTTTCTTT. It codes for CASSPKGPHRDTEAFF.

This clone has a single count. The chain employs TRBV9 and TRBJ2-7; 7 nucleotides align to TRBD2. CDR3 length: 15 amino acids. The germline V gene has CDR1 SGDLS and CDR2 YYNGEE. Trimming cost V 0 bases and J 2 bases; bases outside gene matches: 5. CDR3: CASSVGGGATYEQYF. In DNA form, the CDR3 reads TGTGCCAGCAGCGTAGGGGGAGGGGCTACCTACGAGCAGTACTTC.

The CDR3 coding sequence is TGTGCCAGCAGCCCCCAACAGGGTCCCTACGAGCAGTACTTC. Its translation is CASSPQQGPYEQYF. The chain is built from TRBV7-8 and TRBJ2-7; D may be TRBD1 (6 bases). The CDR3 sequence is 14 residues long. Trimming removed 5 bases at V and 2 bases at J, with 13 bases between. The germline V gene has CDR1 SGHVS and CDR2 FQNEAQ.

This rearrangement joins TRBV4-2 to TRBJ1-5, with D unclear. The CDR3 spans 17 residues. Between the trimmed V and J ends, which lost 0 bases and 7 bases, there was a span of 19 bases. The germline CDR1 and CDR2 sequences are LGHNA and YNFKEQ. For the CDR3, the DNA is TGTGCCAGCAGCCAAGAAGAAGGACCCCCCTATACGCAGCCCCAGCATTTT. This sequence encodes CASSQEEGPPYTQPQHF.

V and J are TRBV7-8 and TRBJ1-2; 11 positions agree with TRBD1. This CDR3 has 18 residues. Germline V CDR1 and CDR2: SGHVS, FQNEAQ. V was clipped by 0 bases and J by 3 bases; unmatched bases: 9. CDR3 nucleotide sequence: TGTGCCAGCAGCTTAGCGGTGGTGGGACAGGGGGGTCACTATGGCTACACCTTC. Translation gives CASSLAVVGQGGHYGYTF.

In nucleotides, the CDR3 is TGTGCCAGCAGCTCCCGAGGAGTGGGACAGACGAGCTACAATGAGCAGTTCTTC. As protein: CASSSRGVGQTSYNEQFF. The V call is TRBV11-3, the J call TRBJ2-1, with TRBD1 matching over 7 bases. Germline V gene sequence: CDR1 SGHNT, CDR2 YENEEA. V lost 4 bases and J lost 3; bases outside the gene matches: 15. The CDR3 runs 18 residues.

The chain recombines TRBV2 with TRBJ2-2; TRBD1 might be the D (6 bases). The CDR3 is 12 amino acids. Germline V gives CDR1 SNHLY, CDR2 FYNNEI. The CDR3 sequence: CGGRRFTGELFF. CDR3 DNA: TGTGGGGGGCGCAGGTTCACCGGGGAGCTGTTTTTT.

The chain links TRBV6-5 to TRBJ1-3; perhaps TRBD1 as D (5 bases). Germline-derived CDR1 and CDR2 are MNHEY and SVGAGI. V lost 6 bases and J 0 bases, leaving 9 bases between the germline ends. This CDR3 has 14 residues. The CDR3 DNA sequence: TGTGCCAGCAGGACAGTGGCCTCTGGAAACACCATATATTTT. This encodes CASRTVASGNTIYF.

This chain links TRBV5-6 with TRBJ1-3, with D uncertain. Trimming took off 5 bases at V and 1 base at J, with 7 bases between the two ends. The germline V gene encodes CDR1 SGHDT and CDR2 YYEEEE. The CDR3 totals 13 residues. This CDR3 reads CASRITSGNTIYF. In nucleotides, the CDR3 is TGTGCCAGCAGGATTACTTCTGGAAACACCATATATTTT.

The chain links TRBV3-1 (or the pseudogene TRBV3-2) to TRBJ1-3; D unresolved. The germline gives CDR1 LGHDT, CDR2 YNNKEL (reference sequence). V was cut by 3 bases and J by 0 bases, with 3 bases left in between. The CDR3 length is 13 residues. As DNA, the CDR3 is TGTGCCAGCAGCCAGTACTCTGGAAACACCATATATTTT. Its translation: CASSQYSGNTIYF.

This CDR3 is CASRMTSGVSTDTQYF. CDR3 DNA sequence: TGTGCCAGTAGGATGACTAGCGGGGTCAGCACAGATACGCAGTATTTT. The chain uses TRBV19 and TRBJ2-3, with TRBD2 matching 11 bases. This CDR3 region has 16 residues. Germline assignment: CDR1 LNHDA and CDR2 SQIVND (reference sequence). V dropped 6 bases and J dropped 0; count of bases not matched to a gene: 5.

This clone was counted a single time. The chain has TRBV9 and TRBJ2-3; D ambiguous. Per the germline V gene, CDR1 is SGDLS and CDR2 is YYNGEE. The CDR3 has 17 amino acids. V was clipped by 0 bases and J by 4 bases, with 18 bases between them. CDR3 amino acids: CASSVGSHPRDPDTQYF. In nucleotides, the CDR3 is TGTGCCAGCAGCGTAGGATCCCATCCTCGAGACCCAGATACGCAGTATTTT.

For the CDR3, the DNA is TGTGCCAGCAGCTTAGCAGGGACGGCGAAATATGGCTACACCTTC. It yields the protein CASSLAGTAKYGYTF. This chain uses TRBV7-2 with TRBJ1-2; TRBD1 might be the D (5 bases). The V end was cut by 0 bases, the J end by 5 bases, with 13 bases between. The V gene's germline CDR1 is SGHTA and CDR2 FQGNSA. This CDR3 is built from 15 residues.